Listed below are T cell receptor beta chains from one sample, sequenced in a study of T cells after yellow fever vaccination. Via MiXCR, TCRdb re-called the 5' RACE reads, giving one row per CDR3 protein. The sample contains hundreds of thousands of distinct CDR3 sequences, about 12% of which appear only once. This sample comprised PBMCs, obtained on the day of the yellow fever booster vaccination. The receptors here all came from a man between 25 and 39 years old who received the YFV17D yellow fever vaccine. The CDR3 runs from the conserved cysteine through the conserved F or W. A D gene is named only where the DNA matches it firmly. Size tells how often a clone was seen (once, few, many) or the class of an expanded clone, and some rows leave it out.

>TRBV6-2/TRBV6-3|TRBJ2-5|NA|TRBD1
CASSPLHRGMETQYF
TGTGCCAGCAGTCCCCTACACAGGGGAATGGAGACCCAGTACTTC
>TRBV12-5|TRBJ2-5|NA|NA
CASGLGQGVETQYF
TGTGCTAGTGGTTTGGGCCAGGGAGTTGAGACCCAGTACTTC
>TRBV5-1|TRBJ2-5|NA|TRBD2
CASSLASLAGERETQYF
TGCGCCAGCAGCTTGGCCTCCTTAGCGGGAGAGAGAGAGACCCAGTACTTC
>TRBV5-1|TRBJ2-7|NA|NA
CASSLLGSDSYEQYF
TGCGCCAGCAGCTTGTTAGGCTCCGACTCCTACGAGCAGTACTTC
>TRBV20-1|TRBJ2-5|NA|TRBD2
CSAPRLAGETQYF
TGCAGTGCTCCCCGGTTAGCGGGAGAGACCCAGTACTTC
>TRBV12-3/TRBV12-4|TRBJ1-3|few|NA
CASSWGASGNTIYF
TGTGCCAGCAGTTGGGGGGCCTCTGGAAACACCATATATTTT
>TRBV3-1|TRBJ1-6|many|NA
CASSHGQNNSPLHF
TGTGCCAGCAGCCACGGACAGAATAATTCACCCCTCCACTTT
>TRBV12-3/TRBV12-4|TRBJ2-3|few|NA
CASEPWRDTDTQYF
TGTGCCAGTGAGCCCTGGCGGGACACAGATACGCAGTATTTT
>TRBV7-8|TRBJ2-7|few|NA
CASSLVGGSGSYEQYF
TGTGCCAGCAGCTTAGTTGGAGGTAGCGGATCCTACGAGCAGTACTTC
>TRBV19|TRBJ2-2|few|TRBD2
CASSIALRGAGELFF
TGTGCCAGTAGTATAGCCCTCCGGGGGGCCGGGGAGCTGTTTTTT
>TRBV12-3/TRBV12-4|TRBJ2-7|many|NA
CASSLLGSHEQYF
TGTGCCAGCAGTTTGCTGGGCTCCCACGAGCAGTACTTC
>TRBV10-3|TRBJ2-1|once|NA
CAIRRDSYNEQFF
TGTGCCATCAGACGGGACTCCTACAATGAGCAGTTCTTC
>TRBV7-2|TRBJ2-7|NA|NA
CASSSYLGHSYEQYF
TGTGCCAGCAGCTCCTACCTGGGACACAGCTACGAGCAGTACTTC
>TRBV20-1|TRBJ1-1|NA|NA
CSAPKGEWDTEAFF
TGCAGTGCACCGAAAGGGGAATGGGACACTGAAGCTTTCTTT
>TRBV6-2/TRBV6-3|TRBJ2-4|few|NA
CASSYSKALLAKNIQYF
TGTGCCAGCAGTTACTCGAAGGCTCTTTTAGCCAAAAACATTCAGTACTTC
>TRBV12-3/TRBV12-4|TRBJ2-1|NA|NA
CASSFEIPNQFF
TGTGCCAGCAGTTTTGAGATCCCCAACCAGTTCTTC
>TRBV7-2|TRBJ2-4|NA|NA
CASSQEILAKNIQYF
TGTGCCAGCAGCCAAGAGATTTTGGCCAAAAACATTCAGTACTTC
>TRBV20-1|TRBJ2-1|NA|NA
CSARDAGRQFF
TGCAGTGCTAGAGACGCGGGGCGGCAGTTCTTC
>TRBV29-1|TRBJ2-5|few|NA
CSVAIAVRGTQYF
TGCAGCGTTGCCATCGCAGTCAGGGGGACCCAGTACTTC
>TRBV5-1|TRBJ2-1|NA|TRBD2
CASSLARQAGVFWDEQFF
TGCGCCAGCAGCTTGGCCAGACAAGCGGGAGTCTTTTGGGATGAGCAGTTCTTC
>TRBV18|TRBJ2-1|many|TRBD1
CASNWEGGSQSGEQFF
TGTGCCAGCAACTGGGAAGGGGGCTCCCAGAGCGGTGAGCAGTTCTTC
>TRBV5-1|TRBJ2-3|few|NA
CASSLASRTTDTQYF
TGCGCCAGCAGCTTGGCGAGCCGAACCACAGATACGCAGTATTTT
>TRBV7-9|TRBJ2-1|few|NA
CASSSRTRLDNEQFF
TGTGCCAGCAGCTCTCGGACACGACTAGACAACGAGCAGTTCTTC
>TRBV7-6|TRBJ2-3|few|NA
CASSLVVEDTQYF
TGTGCCAGCAGCTTAGTCGTGGAGGATACGCAGTATTTT
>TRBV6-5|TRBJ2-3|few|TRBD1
CASSPSTGMTQYF
TGTGCCAGCAGTCCCTCGACAGGGATGACGCAGTATTTT
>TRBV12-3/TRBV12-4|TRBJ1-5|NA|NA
CASSLGEYQPQHF
TGTGCCAGCAGTTTAGGGGAGTATCAGCCCCAGCATTTT
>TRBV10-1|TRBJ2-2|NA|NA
CANMGGNTGELFF
TGCGCCAACATGGGCGGAAACACCGGGGAGCTGTTTTTT